This T cell receptor beta chain emerged from a study of blood T cell repertoires in COVID-19. Only in-frame clones appear in the TCRdb table, and some are missing; sequencing was by immunoSEQ multiplex PCR. The table shows under 200,000 clones, with approximately 90% occurring only once. CDR3 length equals 18 residues. Germline assignment: CDR1 KGHDR and CDR2 SFDVKD. Trimming took 4 bases from V and 2 from J, leaving 22 bases between them. The sequencing input was peripheral blood. The rearrangement links TRBV24-1 to TRBJ2-5; the D gene is possibly TRBD1 (6 bases). The origin of this receptor is a man aged 18 to 30 with acute or convalescent COVID-19. The DNA for the CDR3 is TGTGCCACCAGTGACCGCAAGCTTACAGGGACCGGTCAAGAGACCCAGTACTTC. It is translated as CATSDRKLTGTGQETQYF.